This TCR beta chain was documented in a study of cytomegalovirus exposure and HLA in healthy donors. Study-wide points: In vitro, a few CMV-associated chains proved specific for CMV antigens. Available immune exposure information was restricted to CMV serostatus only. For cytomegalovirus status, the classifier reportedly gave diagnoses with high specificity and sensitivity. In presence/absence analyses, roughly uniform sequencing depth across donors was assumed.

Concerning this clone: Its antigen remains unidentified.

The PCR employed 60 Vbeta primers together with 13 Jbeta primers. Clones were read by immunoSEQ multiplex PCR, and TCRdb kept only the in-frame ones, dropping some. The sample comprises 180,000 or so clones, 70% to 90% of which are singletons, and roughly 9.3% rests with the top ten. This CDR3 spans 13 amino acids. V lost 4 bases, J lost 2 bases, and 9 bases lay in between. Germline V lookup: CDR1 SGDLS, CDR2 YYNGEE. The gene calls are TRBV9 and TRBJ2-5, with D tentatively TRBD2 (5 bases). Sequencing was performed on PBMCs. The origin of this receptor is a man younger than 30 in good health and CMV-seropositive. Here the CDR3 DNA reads TGTGCCAGCAGCCCCCCGGGGCAAGAGACCCAGTACTTC. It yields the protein CASSPPGQETQYF.